The subject of this entry is one T cell receptor (beta chain). Produced via immunoSEQ multiplex PCR; TCRdb's table is partial and in-frame only. The data show about 68,000 clones, roughly 82% seen once. The entry originates in a study of OX40 agonist ivuxolimab in advanced cancers. CDR1 and CDR2 (germline): ENHRY, SYGVKD. Deletions cut 3 bases from V and 6 bases from J, with 11 bases between. The CDR3 sequence is 13 residues long. The sequence was obtained from an adult with an advanced solid tumor such as melanoma, head and neck, liver or kidney cancer. The specimen was CD4+ or CD8+ T cells sorted from blood, collected in a trial of the OX40 agonist ivuxolimab. The gene calls are TRBV10-3 and TRBJ1-1; no reliable D call. CDR3 sequence reads: CAISDLGKPEAFF. The CDR3 nucleotides read TGTGCCATCAGTGATTTGGGGAAACCTGAAGCTTTCTTT.